The text below deals with one TCR beta chain. Its target is unknown. The sample is drawn from a study of radiotherapy plus CTLA-4 blockade in lung cancer. In the study overall: For approximately 19% of patients, objective responses occurred, and approximately 33% had disease control.

Focal radiation plus CTLA-4 blockade with ipilimumab was given to patients with chemo-refractory metastatic non-small-cell lung cancer. CDR1 is SEHNR, CDR2 FQNEAQ, per germline (reference sequence). V was clipped by 5 bases and J by 4 bases, with 12 bases between them. The CDR3 length is 13 residues. Overall study findings and caveats: The study found tumor-derived TCR clones expanded in blood after radiotherapy plus ipilimumab. Reports identified early blood T cell clone dynamics, with interferon-beta, as the best response predictor.

Produced via immunoSEQ multiplex PCR; TCRdb's table is partial and in-frame only. The sample has roughly 58,000 clones; 70% to 85% are singletons. The genes are TRBV7-9 and TRBJ2-7; unclear D gene. The sample consisted of peripheral blood, taken from a patient treated with radiotherapy plus ipilimumab. The sequence was obtained from a human donor with non-small cell lung cancer whose response to radiotherapy plus ipilimumab could not be evaluated. CDR3 in amino acids: CASSPPAEYEQYF. The CDR3 DNA reads TGTGCCAGCAGCCCTCCGGCGGAATACGAGCAGTACTTC.